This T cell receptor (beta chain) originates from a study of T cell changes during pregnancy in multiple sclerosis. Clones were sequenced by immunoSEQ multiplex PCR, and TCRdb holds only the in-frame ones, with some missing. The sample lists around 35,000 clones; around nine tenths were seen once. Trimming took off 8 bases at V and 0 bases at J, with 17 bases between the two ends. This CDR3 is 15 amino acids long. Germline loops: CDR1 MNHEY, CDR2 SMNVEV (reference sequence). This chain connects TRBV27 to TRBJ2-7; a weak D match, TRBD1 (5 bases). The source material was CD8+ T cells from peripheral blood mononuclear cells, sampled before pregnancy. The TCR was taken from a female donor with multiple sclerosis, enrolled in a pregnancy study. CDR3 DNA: TGTGCCAGCCAACCCGCAGGGTTTTTCTCCTACGAGCAGTACTTC. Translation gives CASQPAGFFSYEQYF.